The clone carrying this T cell receptor (beta chain) was counted between two and nine times. Its antigen is undetermined. CDR3 length: 18 amino acids. The J segment lost 5 bases and the V segment lost 4 bases, leaving 17 bases of the junction unmatched. Germline CDR1 and CDR2: SGHVS and FQNEAQ. The data derive from a study of identical twins. General study results and limits: Weaker excess twin sharing was observed in beta out-of-frame sequences. The study found that models underestimated out-of-frame TCR alpha sharing in monozygotic twins.

Unique molecular identifiers were in the cDNA, with template-switch universal primer binding. Each CDR3 protein is one row after TCRdb ran MiXCR on the 5' RACE reads. The table includes about 720,000 distinct CDR3 sequences, approximately 9% detected once. The same sample was also studied in work on yellow fever vaccine responses in identical twins. That paper adds: A vaccine T cell response that seemed partly convergent and partly personalized was reported in twins.

Source material: PBMCs. The sequence came from a woman younger than 35 in good health. V and J are TRBV7-8 and TRBJ2-5, with 9 positions matching TRBD1. The CDR3 loop reads CASSSTFGTGPNTETQYF. The CDR3 bases are TGTGCCAGCAGCTCAACCTTCGGGACAGGGCCCAATACGGAGACCCAGTACTTC.